Below, 15 T cell receptor beta chains from the same sample are listed, as sequenced in a study of blood T cell repertoires in COVID-19. Profiled with immunoSEQ multiplex PCR; TCRdb holds only in-frame clones, not every one. The sample carries about 190,000 clones, roughly nine tenths recorded once. The sample consisted of peripheral blood. These receptor sequences come from a middle-aged man with acute or convalescent COVID-19.

The chain is built from TRBV30 and TRBJ1-4; 7 bases align to TRBD1. This CDR3 contains 15 residues. V lost 0 bases, J lost 4 bases, and 5 bases stayed unmatched. Germline CDR1 and CDR2: GTSNPN and SVGIG (reference sequence). The CDR3 sequence is CAWSVQGSGNEKLFF. The CDR3 DNA reads TGTGCCTGGAGTGTACAGGGGTCTGGTAATGAAAAACTGTTTTTT.

The chain carries TRBV10-3 and TRBJ1-1; TRBD1 might be the D (5 bases). The CDR3 sequence is 13 residues long. Trimming cost V 6 bases and J 7 bases, with 15 bases left between them. The germline gives CDR1 ENHRY, CDR2 SYGVKD. CDR3 nucleotide sequence: TGTGCCATCAGATCTCGGGGGGAGGGTGAAGCTTTCTTT. As protein: CAIRSRGEGEAFF.

The CDR3 here is CASSQGSWLIGASADTQYF. The CDR3 coding sequence is TGCGCCAGCAGCCAAGGGTCATGGCTTATAGGGGCCTCGGCAGATACGCAGTATTTT. The chain combines TRBV4-3 with TRBJ2-3, with D possibly TRBD1 on 5 matching bases. Per the germline V gene, CDR1 is LGHNA and CDR2 is YSLEER. CDR3 length: 19 residues. Trimming pared 1 base from V and 4 bases from J, leaving 24 bases between.

The chain joins TRBV6-5 to TRBJ2-1; 7 bases are a match to TRBD1. The CDR3 runs 15 residues. The germline CDR1 and CDR2 sequences are MNHEY and SVGAGI. V dropped 0 bases and J dropped 9; count of bases not matched to a gene: 8. In nucleotides, the CDR3 is TGTGCCAGCAGTTACTCGAGAGAAGGGGGCCGTGAGCAGTTCTTC. Translating gives CASSYSREGGREQFF.

The rearrangement joins TRBV5-8 to TRBJ2-5; 9 nucleotides agree with TRBD1. Germline V lookup: CDR1 SGHTS, CDR2 YDEGEE. The CDR3 is 14 residues long. With 4 bases clipped from V and 2 bases from J, the junction kept 3 bases outside the gene matches. The CDR3 DNA is TGTGCCAGCAGCACCGGGACAGGGCAAGAGACCCAGTACTTC. It encodes CASSTGTGQETQYF.

The V call is TRBV28, the J call TRBJ1-1; tentative D call: TRBD1 (5 bases). Trimming took 3 bases from V and 6 from J, leaving 14 bases between them. The CDR3 loop spans 14 amino acids. From germline, CDR1 is MDHEN and CDR2 SYDVKM. The CDR3 coding sequence is TGTGCCAGCAGTTTCGTTGGGGGGTTCTCTGAAGCTTTCTTT. This translates into CASSFVGGFSEAFF.

The chain carries TRBV19 and TRBJ1-2; D is uncertain. The V gene lost 3 bases and the J gene lost 2 bases, with 10 bases spanning the gap. This CDR3 spans 14 amino acids. Per the germline V gene, CDR1 is LNHDA and CDR2 is SQIVND (reference sequence). The CDR3 protein is CASSILRENYGYTF. The CDR3 bases are TGTGCCAGTAGTATTTTGAGGGAAAACTATGGCTACACCTTC.

J is TRBJ2-5 and V is TRBV5-5, with 7 bases aligning to TRBD1. V dropped 4 bases and J dropped 5; count of bases not matched to a gene: 8. The CDR3 has 14 amino acids. Germline CDR1 and CDR2: SGHKS and YYEKEE (reference sequence). CDR3 region: CASSTGTVGETQYF. The CDR3 nucleotides read TGTGCCAGCAGCACCGGGACAGTGGGGGAGACCCAGTACTTC.

The chain is built from TRBV9 and TRBJ2-5; 7 bases match TRBD1. V lost 5 bases and J lost 4; bases outside the gene matches: 2. Germline loops: CDR1 SGDLS, CDR2 YYNGEE. The CDR3 has 12 amino acids. This CDR3 reads CASSRDRETQYF. The CDR3 DNA sequence: TGTGCCAGCAGTCGGGACAGAGAGACCCAGTACTTC.

This chain connects TRBV7-2 to TRBJ2-3, with D possibly being TRBD2 (6 bases). The CDR3 loop spans 19 amino acids. Trimming took 3 bases from V and 6 from J, leaving 28 bases between them. Germline CDR1 SGHTA, CDR2 FQGNSA. The CDR3 sequence is CASSFPSANKGRGLDTQYF. The CDR3 region has the DNA TGTGCCAGCAGCTTTCCCTCCGCTAATAAGGGGCGGGGACTTGATACGCAGTATTTT.

The chain links TRBV7-2 to TRBJ1-1; D gene uncertain. The CDR3 consists of 14 residues. The germline CDR1 and CDR2 sequences are SGHTA and FQGNSA. V lost 1 base, J lost 1 base, and 7 bases lay in between. The CDR3 protein is CASSLVTGNTEAFF. The CDR3 region has the DNA TGTGCCAGCAGCTTAGTCACTGGGAACACTGAAGCTTTCTTT.

V gene TRBV11-2 combines with J gene TRBJ1-3, with 7 bases aligning to TRBD1. The CDR3 extends over 14 amino acids. Germline loops: CDR1 SGHAT, CDR2 FQNNGV. V trimming: 5 bases; J trimming: 14 bases; junction bases outside the gene matches: 15. CDR3 loop: CASSQPGTALPLYF. As DNA, the CDR3 is TGTGCCAGCAGCCAACCCGGGACAGCACTTCCTTTATATTTT. Supplemented by reference TRBV11-2 and TRBJ1-3, the full variable domain reads EAGVAQSPRYKIIEKRQSVAFWCNPISGHATLYWYQQILGQGPKLLIQFQNNGVVDDSQLPKDRFSAERLKGVDSTLKIQPAKLEDSAVYLCASSQPGTALPLYFGEGSWLTVV.

In its sample, this clone was seen once. Compared with germline, one end of the junction differs, possibly owing to a read error. The CDR3 region has the DNA TGTGCCAGCAGCCTAGCAACACAGACTAGCGGAAGCACAGATACGCAGTATTTT. Amino acid sequence: CASSLATQTSGSTDTQYF. The chain combines TRBV7-8 with TRBJ2-3; TRBD2 aligns across 9 bases. Per germline, CDR1 SGHVS and CDR2 FQNEAQ. This CDR3 is 18 amino acids long.

V and J are TRBV9 and TRBJ2-1; the match to TRBD2 covers 8 bases. The CDR3 covers 18 residues. The germline gives CDR1 SGDLS, CDR2 YYNGEE. V dropped 0 bases and J dropped 6; count of bases not matched to a gene: 14. The CDR3 region is CASSVEEVLVLAGNEQFF. Here the CDR3 DNA reads TGTGCCAGCAGCGTAGAAGAAGTTCTAGTCCTAGCGGGCAATGAGCAGTTCTTC. Full variable domain (missing parts from reference TRBV9 and TRBJ2-1): DSGVTQTPKHLITATGQRVTLRCSPRSGDLSVYWYQQSLDQGLQFLIQYYNGEERAKGNILERFSAQQFPDLHSELNLSSLELGDSALYFCASSVEEVLVLAGNEQFFGPGTRLTVL.

V and J are TRBV7-9 and TRBJ2-7, with 7 nucleotides matching TRBD1. V dropped 4 bases and J dropped 0; count of bases not matched to a gene: 3. The CDR3 is 14 amino acids. Germline assignment: CDR1 SEHNR and CDR2 FQNEAQ (reference sequence). CDR3 coding DNA: TGTGCCAGCAGCTGGGACAGAAACTCCTACGAGCAGTACTTC. Residues: CASSWDRNSYEQYF.